The rows below give T cell receptor beta chains drawn from one sample of a study of cytomegalovirus exposure and HLA in healthy donors. Sequencing was performed with immunoSEQ multiplex PCR; in TCRdb, only in-frame clones are kept and a portion is missing. This table has about 150,000 clones, 60% to 80% appearing once. Sequencing input: PBMCs. These receptors were collected from a man aged 30 to 45 in good health and CMV-seropositive. CDR3s include the opening cysteine and the closing phenylalanine or tryptophan. The order of the fields is D gene, clone size, J gene, V gene, CDR3 protein, CDR3 DNA. The D gene is left open where the match is weak. For some rows the clone size is stated as once, few or many, or as a class when expanded; others skip it.

D gene: .
clone size: .
J gene: TRBJ2-1
V gene: TRBV5-6
CDR3 protein: CASSLGGASYYNEQFF
CDR3 DNA: TGTGCCAGCAGCTTGGGGGGAGCCTCGTATTACAATGAGCAGTTCTTC

D gene: .
clone size: once
J gene: TRBJ2-7
V gene: TRBV6-5
CDR3 protein: CASSSELLREQYF
CDR3 DNA: TGTGCCAGCAGTTCCGAGCTACTACGCGAGCAGTACTTC

D gene: .
clone size: .
J gene: TRBJ1-2
V gene: TRBV6-5
CDR3 protein: CASRPTQNYGYTF
CDR3 DNA: TGTGCCAGCAGACCCACACAGAACTATGGCTACACCTTC

D gene: TRBD1
clone size: .
J gene: TRBJ2-1
V gene: TRBV19
CDR3 protein: CASSLQGTHGSYNEQFF
CDR3 DNA: TGTGCCAGTAGCCTACAGGGGACCCATGGGTCCTACAATGAGCAGTTCTTC

D gene: TRBD2
clone size: .
J gene: TRBJ2-1
V gene: TRBV15
CDR3 protein: CATSRKTSGSWDYNEQFF
CDR3 DNA: TGTGCCACCAGCAGGAAGACTAGCGGGAGCTGGGATTACAATGAGCAGTTCTTC

D gene: .
clone size: .
J gene: TRBJ2-3
V gene: TRBV6-5
CDR3 protein: CASSYVGASTDTQYF
CDR3 DNA: TGTGCCAGCAGTTATGTGGGGGCTAGCACAGATACGCAGTATTTT

D gene: .
clone size: .
J gene: TRBJ2-7
V gene: TRBV7-9
CDR3 protein: CASSLHTAGGEQYF
CDR3 DNA: TGTGCCAGCAGCTTACATACCGCCGGAGGCGAGCAGTACTTC

D gene: .
clone size: .
J gene: TRBJ1-5
V gene: TRBV19
CDR3 protein: CASSLDNDQPQHF
CDR3 DNA: TGTGCCAGTAGCCTGGACAATGATCAGCCCCAGCATTTT

D gene: .
clone size: .
J gene: TRBJ1-3
V gene: TRBV28
CDR3 protein: CASSPPQGAPMGIYF
CDR3 DNA: TGTGCCAGCAGCCCCCCACAGGGAGCCCCAATGGGCATATATTTT

D gene: .
clone size: .
J gene: TRBJ2-6
V gene: TRBV4-2
CDR3 protein: CASSPGVSGANVLTF
CDR3 DNA: TGTGCCAGCAGCCCCGGGGTGTCTGGGGCCAACGTCCTGACTTTC

D gene: TRBD1
clone size: .
J gene: TRBJ2-1
V gene: TRBV7-3
CDR3 protein: CASSLAGGANEQFF
CDR3 DNA: TGTGCCAGCAGCTTAGCAGGGGGCGCCAATGAGCAGTTCTTC

D gene: TRBD1
clone size: .
J gene: TRBJ1-1
V gene: TRBV5-1
CDR3 protein: CASGQGGTTEAFF
CDR3 DNA: TGCGCCAGCGGGCAGGGGGGAACCACTGAAGCTTTCTTT

D gene: .
clone size: few
J gene: TRBJ2-5
V gene: TRBV6-6
CDR3 protein: CASSYTGNQETQYF
CDR3 DNA: TGTGCCAGCAGTTACACGGGGAACCAAGAGACCCAGTACTTC

D gene: .
clone size: .
J gene: TRBJ1-2
V gene: TRBV5-8
CDR3 protein: CASSLVGHGAYGYTF
CDR3 DNA: TGTGCCAGCAGCTTGGTAGGACACGGAGCCTATGGCTACACCTTC

D gene: TRBD2
clone size: once
J gene: TRBJ2-1
V gene: TRBV4-2
CDR3 protein: CASSSPGGTRVRDEQFF
CDR3 DNA: TGTGCCAGCAGCTCCCCCGGCGGGACTAGGGTTCGGGATGAGCAGTTCTTC

D gene: TRBD1
clone size: once
J gene: TRBJ2-7
V gene: TRBV7-9
CDR3 protein: CASSPTPGQGRATGEQYF
CDR3 DNA: TGTGCCAGCAGCCCAACTCCGGGACAGGGTCGAGCTACGGGAGAGCAGTACTTC

D gene: TRBD2
clone size: .
J gene: TRBJ2-7
V gene: TRBV7-9
CDR3 protein: CSSSLRREGPYEQYF
CDR3 DNA: TGTTCCAGCAGCCTCCGTCGGGAGGGCCCCTACGAGCAGTACTTC

D gene: .
clone size: once
J gene: TRBJ2-1
V gene: TRBV5-5
CDR3 protein: CASSLADSSYNEQFF
CDR3 DNA: TGTGCCAGCAGCTTGGCAGATTCATCCTACAATGAGCAGTTCTTC

D gene: .
clone size: few
J gene: TRBJ2-3
V gene: TRBV6-5
CDR3 protein: CASSPGRGAGTQYF
CDR3 DNA: TGTGCCAGCAGTCCCGGACGGGGGGCTGGTACGCAGTATTTT

D gene: .
clone size: .
J gene: TRBJ1-4
V gene: TRBV25-1
CDR3 protein: CASSAPSSGEKLFF
CDR3 DNA: TGTGCCAGCAGTGCTCCCTCGAGCGGAGAAAAACTGTTTTTT

D gene: .
clone size: few
J gene: TRBJ2-6
V gene: TRBV4-2
CDR3 protein: CASSQDRGSRSGANVLTF
CDR3 DNA: TGTGCCAGCAGCCAAGACCGGGGAAGTAGATCTGGGGCCAACGTCCTGACTTTC

D gene: TRBD2
clone size: .
J gene: TRBJ2-1
V gene: TRBV10-3
CDR3 protein: CAISDSGEYNEQFF
CDR3 DNA: TGTGCCATCAGTGATAGCGGGGAGTACAATGAGCAGTTCTTC

D gene: TRBD1
clone size: .
J gene: TRBJ1-2
V gene: TRBV6-5
CDR3 protein: CASSEGQGAWGYTF
CDR3 DNA: TGTGCCAGCAGCGAAGGACAGGGGGCGTGGGGCTACACCTTC

D gene: .
clone size: few
J gene: TRBJ2-2
V gene: TRBV12-2
CDR3 protein: CASSISSGSATGELFF
CDR3 DNA: TGTGCCAGCAGCATTTCTAGCGGGAGTGCCACCGGGGAGCTGTTTTTT

D gene: TRBD1
clone size: .
J gene: TRBJ1-1
V gene: TRBV9
CDR3 protein: CASSKDRDQGEAFF
CDR3 DNA: TGTGCCAGCAGTAAAGACAGGGATCAGGGTGAAGCTTTCTTT

D gene: .
clone size: once
J gene: TRBJ2-7
V gene: TRBV7-8
CDR3 protein: CASSATDRTVDF
CDR3 DNA: TGTGCCAGCAGCGCAACAGACAGGACGGTCGACTTC

D gene: .
clone size: .
J gene: TRBJ1-4
V gene: TRBV5-4
CDR3 protein: CASSPQATNEKLFF
CDR3 DNA: TGTGCCAGCAGCCCACAGGCAACTAATGAAAAACTGTTTTTT

D gene: TRBD1
clone size: .
J gene: TRBJ1-1
V gene: TRBV11-1
CDR3 protein: CASSSGQSTEAFF
CDR3 DNA: TGTGCCAGCAGCTCGGGACAGAGCACTGAAGCTTTCTTT

D gene: .
clone size: once
J gene: TRBJ2-2
V gene: TRBV7-8
CDR3 protein: CASTWGRLAGELFF
CDR3 DNA: TGTGCCAGCACTTGGGGGAGGCTCGCCGGGGAGCTGTTTTTT